The entry that follows covers one T cell receptor beta chain sequence. The data belong to a study of blood T cell repertoires in COVID-19. Whole-study context: Sample material is recorded as cDNA or gDNA derived from T cells, B-cell-depleted T cells, or PBMCs.

Losses at the gene ends were 2 bases for V and 3 bases for J; bases not matched to a gene: 6. The CDR3 extends over 15 amino acids. Germline V gene sequence: CDR1 SGHNT, CDR2 YYREEE (reference sequence). In the authors' methods: Estimates of nucleated cell counts were drawn from the amplification of reference gene primers. Profiled with immunoSEQ multiplex PCR; TCRdb holds only in-frame clones, not every one. The V and J calls and clone size were taken over from that table, and D and trimming were inferred from the DNA. The table lists tens of thousands of clones, about four fifths of them singletons, with more than 2% in the top ten.

The rearrangement uses TRBV5-4 and TRBJ2-7; TRBD2 agrees at 9 bases. The source material was peripheral blood. The receptor comes from a man aged 45-65 years with acute or convalescent COVID-19. CDR3 region: CASSFLASGNYEQYF. The DNA of the CDR3 is TGTGCCAGCAGCTTCCTGGCTAGCGGGAACTACGAGCAGTACTTC.